The T cell receptor beta chain under discussion was sequenced for a study of CD8+ T cells in alopecia areata (dated by TCRdb to the late 2010s). Describing the broader study: Treated patients were enrolled in an open-label pilot trial of oral tofacitinib at 5 to 10 mg twice daily for moderate-to-severe alopecia areata. Patients stayed on tofacitinib for 6 to 18 months and then had 6 months of follow-up off drug so that delayed response and recurrence could be assessed. To study T cell clonal expansion in alopecia areata, the researchers applied high-throughput TCRbeta sequencing to both the C3H/HeJ mouse model and human patients. In humans, TCRbeta sequencing was performed on scalp tissue and on sorted CD4+ and CD8+ peripheral blood T cells from healthy controls and from patients with patchy or totalis/universalis alopecia areata. Biopsies were taken from tofacitinib-treated patients at baseline and again at 4 and 24 weeks into treatment, and several of those patients also had a later scalp biopsy. Clonality in the scalp was compared among normal scalp (n=4), patchy alopecia areata scalp (n=8), and alopecia totalis/universalis scalp (n=8). RNA came from the PAXgene miRNA kit for fixed scalp, the miRNeasy kit for PBMCs, and the RNeasy kit for mouse skin. Amplification of TCRbeta CDR3 regions was done by immunoSEQ multiplex PCR using 35 Vbeta forward primers and 13 Jbeta reverse primers.

Relative to germline, V is 3 bases shorter and J is 0 bases shorter, with 11 bases between their ends. There are 16 amino acids in the CDR3, from cysteine to phenylalanine inclusive. Only the CDR3 DNA is retained, 48 bases long and in frame from the first base. CDR1 and CDR2 (SNHLY, FYNNEI) derive from the germline V gene. The time point label, read with the paper, signifies: baseline before oral tofacitinib. Peripheral blood and lesional scalp punch biopsies were obtained from patients with alopecia areata. PBMCs were isolated by density centrifugation and stained for CD3, CD4 and CD8, and CD4+ and CD8+ T cells were sorted on a FACSAria. Overall study results and their limits: Shared TCR sequences between patients were less evident than in mice, which may be partly attributable to HLA diversity in the patient population. Unlike mouse skin, where gammadelta T cells dominate, normal human skin contains resident alphabeta T cells that get sequenced too, which complicates analysis of the scalp TCR repertoire. Compared with normal scalp, lesional scalp had higher clonality and more expanded CD8+ clones, particularly in alopecia totalis/universalis, a pattern that suggests antigenic drive.

The count of this clone is one. Its antigen target is currently unknown. No much larger clone exists at a distance of one base, and base qualities are not known. Libraries were prepared through the immunoSEQ multiplex PCR assay. To provide template for TCR sequencing, every sample had RNA extracted and reverse transcribed into cDNA. First-strand cDNA was synthesized with SuperScript III using a 2:1 mix of oligo-dT and random hexamers. A synthetic immune receptor repertoire was used to measure amplification bias, and any remaining bias was corrected computationally. On the authors' methods: Raw reads were preprocessed to remove errors, and CDR3 was defined according to IMGT conventions as the region from the conserved cysteine to phenylalanine. Clonality was calculated as 1 minus Shannon entropy normalized by log2 of the number of productive unique TCRs. Scalp TCRbeta sequences were cross-referenced with sorted blood CD4 and CD8 repertoires so that the CD4 or CD8 identity of scalp clones could be inferred. TCRdb holds this immuneACCESS table with in-frame rearrangements only. Some clones are missing; in checked studies, unresolved V genes explain under half, and the rest has no known cause. The DNA was the basis for D and trimming; V, J and clone size are from that table. In all, the sample holds fewer than 250,000 clones, and approximately 61% of those were seen once. The ten top clones hold around 0.46% of the sample.

This sequence originates from a human donor with alopecia areata. The source material was CD4+ T cells sorted from blood, sampled at week 0. This sequence uses TRBV2 and TRBJ2-2; no D segment can be confidently identified. The CDR3 has the sequence CASSELDAANTGELFF. DNA sequence: TGTGCCAGCAGTGAGTTGGACGCCGCGAACACCGGGGAGCTGTTTTTT. This CDR3, with the reference TRBV2 and TRBJ2-2 proteins standing in past its ends, gives the full variable domain EPEVTQTPSHQVTQMGQEVILRCVPISNHLYFYWYRQILGQKVEFLVSFYNNEISEKSEIFDDQFSVERPDGSNFTLKIRSTKLEDSAMYFCASSELDAANTGELFFGEGSRLTVL.